Listed below are T cell receptor beta chains from one sample, sequenced in a study of long-term antiretroviral therapy in people with HIV. The data were produced by immunoSEQ multiplex PCR, yet TCRdb's version contains in-frame clones alone and is incomplete. The sample consists of 25,000 or so clones, nearly 85% of them appearing once. The sample consisted of unsorted PBMCs, taken 0.8 years before starting antiretroviral therapy. These receptors were obtained from a man younger than 30 with HIV. Both conserved end residues are part of each CDR3. The D gene is left open where the match is weak. Clone size appears in some rows only: once, few, many, or a class for an expanded clone.

d_call j_call v_call clone_size cdr3_aa cdr3_nt
- TRBJ1-4 TRBV6-1 - CASRLSGSEKLFF TGTGCCAGCAGGCTCAGTGGGAGTGAAAAACTGTTTTTT
TRBD1 TRBJ2-6 TRBV28 - CAIRLGTGPSGANVLTF TGTGCCATCCGCCTCGGGACAGGGCCCTCTGGGGCCAACGTCCTGACTTTC
- TRBJ2-3 TRBV14 - CASSQEPPDTQYF TGTGCCAGCAGCCAAGAACCGCCAGATACGCAGTATTTT
TRBD2 TRBJ2-7 TRBV27 - CASSPSGAAYEQYF TGTGCCAGCAGTCCTAGCGGGGCAGCCTACGAGCAGTACTTC
- TRBJ1-4 TRBV4-2 - CASSQGLAGVNEKLFF TGTGCCAGCAGCCAGGGCTTGGCAGGGGTCAATGAAAAACTGTTTTTT
TRBD1 TRBJ1-4 TRBV7-2 - CASSQGRTGEKLFF TGTGCCAGCAGCCAGGGGAGGACAGGCGAAAAACTGTTTTTT
- TRBJ2-1 TRBV30 - CAWSVRPRKGPYNEQFF TGTGCCTGGAGTGTACGCCCGCGGAAGGGCCCCTACAATGAGCAGTTCTTC
TRBD1 TRBJ2-7 TRBV6-5 - CASSRQGLGEQYF TGTGCCAGCTCTAGACAGGGTTTGGGCGAGCAGTACTTC
- TRBJ2-1 TRBV14 - CASKNAEIMFF TGTGCCAGCAAAAACGCGGAGATTATGTTCTTC
- TRBJ2-3 TRBV10-3 - CAISEEPTTDTQYF TGTGCCATCAGTGAGGAGCCTACCACAGATACGCAGTATTTT
- TRBJ2-7 TRBV6-5 - CASSYRRTYYEQYF TGTGCCAGCAGCTACAGGCGTACTTATTACGAGCAGTACTTC
- TRBJ1-1 TRBV5-1 - CASTPGWGEAFF TGCGCCAGCACGCCGGGGTGGGGGGAAGCTTTCTTT
TRBD2 TRBJ2-7 TRBV7-8 - CASSLAAGDYEQYF TGTGCCAGCAGCTTAGCGGCGGGGGACTACGAGCAGTACTTC
- TRBJ1-2 TRBV12-5 - CASGFAGAPSYGYTF TGTGCTAGTGGCTTCGCTGGGGCGCCTAGCTATGGCTACACCTTC
- TRBJ1-2 TRBV19 - CASSFQGLNYGYTF TGTGCCAGTAGTTTCCAGGGATTAAACTATGGCTACACCTTC
- TRBJ2-6 TRBV27 - CASTPLTSGANVLTF TGTGCCAGCACCCCTTTAACCTCTGGGGCCAACGTCCTGACTTTC
- TRBJ1-4 TRBV11-2 - CASSLDSGGPTTNEKLFF TGTGCCAGCAGCTTAGATTCCGGGGGCCCGACAACTAATGAAAAACTGTTTTTT
TRBD1 TRBJ1-3 TRBV10-3 - CAISEGQDQHTIYF TGTGCCATCAGTGAGGGACAGGATCAGCACACCATATATTTT
TRBD1 TRBJ1-4 TRBV27 once CASSRSTGGWEKLFF TGTGCCAGCAGCCGGAGTACAGGGGGCTGGGAAAAACTGTTTTTT
- TRBJ2-7 TRBV7-6 - CASSLQLAYEQYF TGTGCCAGCAGCTTACAACTAGCATATGAGCAGTACTTC
TRBD1 TRBJ2-7 TRBV29-1 - CSVEGGGTGFYEQYF TGCAGCGTTGAAGGTGGTGGGACAGGGTTCTACGAGCAGTACTTC
TRBD1 TRBJ1-5 TRBV19 - CASRQGAQSNQPQHF TGTGCCAGCCGACAGGGGGCACAAAGCAATCAGCCCCAGCATTTT
TRBD1 TRBJ1-3 TRBV5-1 - CASSRTGVSGNTIYF TGCGCCAGCAGCAGAACAGGGGTCTCTGGAAACACCATATATTTT
- TRBJ1-4 TRBV11-1 - CASSPQGGRHEKLFF TGTGCCAGCAGCCCCCAGGGAGGGAGGCATGAAAAACTGTTTTTT
TRBD2 TRBJ2-5 TRBV10-2 - CASRTSGVETQYF TGCGCCAGTCGGACTAGCGGGGTGGAGACCCAGTACTTC
- TRBJ2-2 TRBV6-1 - CASRLDGTNTGELFF TGTGCCAGCAGGTTGGACGGTACGAACACCGGGGAGCTGTTTTTT
TRBD2 TRBJ2-7 TRBV18 - CASSPTGLAGGLYEQYF TGTGCCAGCTCACCTACTGGACTAGCGGGAGGGCTGTACGAGCAGTACTTC
TRBD1 TRBJ1-2 TRBV2 - CARGDRDYGYTF TGTGCCAGAGGGGACAGGGACTATGGCTACACCTTC
- TRBJ2-5 TRBV29-1 once CSVEVGETQYF TGCAGCGTTGAGGTTGGAGAGACCCAGTACTTC
- TRBJ1-4 TRBV7-7 - CASSVKCIPTNEKLFF TGTGCTAGCAGCGTGAAGTGCATCCCAACTAATGAAAAACTGTTTTTT
- TRBJ2-3 TRBV5-6 - CASSFFKFRGTDTQYF TGTGCCAGCAGCTTTTTCAAATTCCGGGGAACAGATACGCAGTATTTT
TRBD1 TRBJ1-3 TRBV2 - CASGQGTGNTIYF TGTGCCAGCGGACAGGGGACTGGAAACACCATATATTTT
- TRBJ1-6 TRBV5-6 - CASSFQTDSPLHF TGTGCCAGCAGCTTCCAGACAGATTCACCCCTCCACTTT
TRBD2 TRBJ2-6 TRBV7-6 - CASSLEFVSGTVGANVLTF TGTGCCAGCAGCTTAGAATTTGTTAGCGGGACGGTAGGGGCCAACGTCCTGACTTTC
- TRBJ1-1 TRBV9 - CASSVMDSLNTEAFF TGTGCCAGCAGCGTAATGGACAGCCTTAACACTGAAGCTTTCTTT
- TRBJ2-7 TRBV10-3 - CAISESEGGDEQYF TGTGCCATCAGTGAGTCCGAAGGTGGGGACGAGCAGTACTTC
- TRBJ2-2 TRBV2 once CASSDRAGNTGELFF TGTGCCAGCAGTGACCGTGCAGGGAACACCGGGGAGCTGTTTTTT
- TRBJ2-7 TRBV5-5 once CASSPSGPSLPNEQYF TGTGCCAGCAGCCCCTCGGGACCCAGCCTACCAAACGAGCAGTACTTC
- TRBJ1-5 TRBV30 - CAWSRREEQPQHF TGTGCCTGGTCCCGAAGGGAGGAACAGCCCCAGCATTTT
- TRBJ1-2 TRBV6-5 - CASSESYGYTF TGTGCCAGCAGTGAATCCTATGGCTACACCTTC
- TRBJ2-7 TRBV10-3 - CAISESHQGNEQYF TGTGCCATCAGTGAGTCGCATCAGGGGAACGAGCAGTACTTC
TRBD1 TRBJ1-3 TRBV4-3 - CASSQEGGRNSGNTIYF TGCGCCAGCAGCCAAGAAGGGGGCAGAAATTCTGGAAACACCATATATTTT
TRBD1 TRBJ2-1 TRBV28 few CASSLRGQGPHNEQFF TGTGCCAGCAGTTTAAGGGGACAGGGCCCACACAATGAGCAGTTCTTC
- TRBJ2-7 TRBV7-2 once CASSQAGPRQYF TGTGCCAGCAGCCAAGCTGGCCCTCGGCAGTACTTC
- TRBJ1-5 TRBV7-8 - CASSLNRAPNQPQHF TGTGCCAGCAGCTTAAACAGGGCTCCCAATCAGCCCCAGCATTTT
- TRBJ1-6 TRBV5-1 - CASSRGESYNSPLHF TGCGCCAGCAGCCGTGGGGAGTCCTATAATTCACCCCTCCACTTT
TRBD1 TRBJ1-4 TRBV28 - CASSSVLQGKGTNEKLFF TGTGCCAGCAGTTCCGTCCTACAGGGGAAGGGGACTAATGAAAAACTGTTTTTT
- TRBJ2-3 TRBV30 - CAWSVGLGTDTQYF TGTGCCTGGAGTGTAGGTCTGGGCACAGATACGCAGTATTTT
- TRBJ2-5 TRBV6-5 - CASSSLTGGETQYF TGTGCCAGCAGTTCCCTGACAGGTGGGGAGACCCAGTACTTC
- TRBJ2-2 TRBV27 - CASSIGRTGELFF TGTGCCAGCAGTATAGGGAGGACCGGGGAGCTGTTTTTT